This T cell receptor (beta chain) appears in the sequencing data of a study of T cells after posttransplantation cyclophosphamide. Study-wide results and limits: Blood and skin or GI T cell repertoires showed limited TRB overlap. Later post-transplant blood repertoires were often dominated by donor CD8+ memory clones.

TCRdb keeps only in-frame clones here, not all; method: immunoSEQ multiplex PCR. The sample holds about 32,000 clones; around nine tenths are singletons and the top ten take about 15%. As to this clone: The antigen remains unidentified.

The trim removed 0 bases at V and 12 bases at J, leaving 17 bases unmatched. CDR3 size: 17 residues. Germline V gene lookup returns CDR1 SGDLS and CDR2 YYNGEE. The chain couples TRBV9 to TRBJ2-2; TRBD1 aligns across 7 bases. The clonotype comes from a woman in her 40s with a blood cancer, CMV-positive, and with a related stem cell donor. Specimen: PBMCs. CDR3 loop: CASSVAWQGDSSEKLFF. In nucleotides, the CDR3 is TGTGCCAGCAGCGTAGCTTGGCAGGGGGATAGTAGCGAAAAGCTGTTTTTT.